This T cell receptor (beta chain) came from a study of Graves' ophthalmopathy and Graves' hyperthyroidism. A word on this clonotype: Its target is unknown.

The PBMCs were taken from around 10 ml of fresh peripheral blood. The TCR beta CDR3 regions underwent amplification from RNA transcripts. The workflow started with a first-round RT-PCR run with HTBI primers and then moved on to a second-round multiplex PCR. TCRdb re-analysed the multiplex PCR reads in MiXCR, keeping a single row per CDR3 protein. The table has 170,000 or so distinct CDR3 sequences, about 40% seen once. Whole-study findings and limits: Blood also held most thyroid clonotypes expanded above 0.001 frequency. With just under 90% sensitivity and approximately 79% specificity, a 13-signature model separated ophthalmopathy from stable hyperthyroidism. Prediction of ophthalmopathy progression reached 70.59% sensitivity and 72% to 75% specificity.

Material for sequencing was peripheral blood. The sequence was obtained from a middle-aged woman with Graves' ophthalmopathy.

The CDR3, as DNA: TGTGCCAGCAGTGTCGGACAGGGCCAGATCTACGAGCAGTACTTC. Protein product: CASSVGQGQIYEQYF. The chain recombines TRBV6-1 with TRBJ2-7; 8 positions match TRBD1. Germline V CDR1 and CDR2: MNHNS, SASEGT. With V trimmed by 4 bases and J by 3 bases, 8 bases remained unmatched. There are 15 residues in the CDR3.